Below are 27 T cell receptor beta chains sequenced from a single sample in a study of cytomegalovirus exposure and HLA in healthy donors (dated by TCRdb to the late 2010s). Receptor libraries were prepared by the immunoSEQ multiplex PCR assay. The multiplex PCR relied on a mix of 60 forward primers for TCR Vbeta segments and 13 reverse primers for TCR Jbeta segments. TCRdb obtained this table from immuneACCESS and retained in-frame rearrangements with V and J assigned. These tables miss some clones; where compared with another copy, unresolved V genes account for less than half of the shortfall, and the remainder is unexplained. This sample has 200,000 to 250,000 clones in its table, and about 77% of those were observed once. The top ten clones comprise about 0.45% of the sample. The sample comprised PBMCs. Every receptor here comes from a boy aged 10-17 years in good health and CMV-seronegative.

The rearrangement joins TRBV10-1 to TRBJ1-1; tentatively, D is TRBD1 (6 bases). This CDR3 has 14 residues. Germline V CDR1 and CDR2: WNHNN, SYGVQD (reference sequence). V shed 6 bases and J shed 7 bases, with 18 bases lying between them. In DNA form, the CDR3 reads TGCGCCAGCAGCCTAAGGCGGGGGGCCATTGAAGCTTTCTTT. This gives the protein CASSLRRGAIEAFF.

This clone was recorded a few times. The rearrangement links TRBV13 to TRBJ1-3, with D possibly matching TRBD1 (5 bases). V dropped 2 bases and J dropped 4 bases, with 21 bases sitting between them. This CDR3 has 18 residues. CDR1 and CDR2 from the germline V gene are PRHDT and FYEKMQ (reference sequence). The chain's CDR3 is CASSLMLAGNMGGNTIYF. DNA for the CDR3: TGTGCCAGCAGCTTAATGTTGGCAGGGAATATGGGAGGAAACACCATATATTTT.

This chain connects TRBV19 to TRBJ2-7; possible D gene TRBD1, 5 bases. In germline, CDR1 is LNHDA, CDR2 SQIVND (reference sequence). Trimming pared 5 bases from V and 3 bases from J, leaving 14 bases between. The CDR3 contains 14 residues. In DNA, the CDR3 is TGTGCCAGTAGTCCCAGGGTAAATCTCTACGAGCAGTACTTC. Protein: CASSPRVNLYEQYF.

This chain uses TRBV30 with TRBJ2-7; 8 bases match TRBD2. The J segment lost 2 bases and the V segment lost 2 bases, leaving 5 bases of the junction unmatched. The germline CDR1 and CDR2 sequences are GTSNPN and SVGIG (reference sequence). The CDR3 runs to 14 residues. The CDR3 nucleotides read TGTGCCTGGAGTAGACTAGCGTCAGCCTACGAGCAGTACTTC. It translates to CAWSRLASAYEQYF.

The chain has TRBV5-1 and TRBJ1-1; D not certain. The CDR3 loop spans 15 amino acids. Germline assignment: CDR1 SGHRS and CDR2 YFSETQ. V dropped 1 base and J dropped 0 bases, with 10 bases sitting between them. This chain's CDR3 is CASSLISGLNTEAFF. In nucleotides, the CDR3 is TGCGCCAGCAGCTTGATTTCGGGGTTGAACACTGAAGCTTTCTTT.

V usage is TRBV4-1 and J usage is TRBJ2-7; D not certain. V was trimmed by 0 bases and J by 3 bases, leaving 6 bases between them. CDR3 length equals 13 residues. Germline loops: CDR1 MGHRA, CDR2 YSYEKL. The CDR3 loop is CASSQESNYEQYF. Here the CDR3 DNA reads TGCGCCAGCAGCCAAGAGTCCAACTACGAGCAGTACTTC.

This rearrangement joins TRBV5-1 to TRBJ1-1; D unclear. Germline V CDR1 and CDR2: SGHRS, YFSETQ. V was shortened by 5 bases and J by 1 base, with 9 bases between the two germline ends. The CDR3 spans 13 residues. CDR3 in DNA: TGCGCCAGCAGAATGTTGGCGAACACTGAAGCTTTCTTT. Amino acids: CASRMLANTEAFF. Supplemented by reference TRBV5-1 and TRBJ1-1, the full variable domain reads KAGVTQTPRYLIKTRGQQVTLSCSPISGHRSVSWYQQTPGQGLQFLFEYFSETQRNKGNFPGRFSGRQFSNSRSEMNVSTLELGDSALYLCASRMLANTEAFFGQGTRLTVV.

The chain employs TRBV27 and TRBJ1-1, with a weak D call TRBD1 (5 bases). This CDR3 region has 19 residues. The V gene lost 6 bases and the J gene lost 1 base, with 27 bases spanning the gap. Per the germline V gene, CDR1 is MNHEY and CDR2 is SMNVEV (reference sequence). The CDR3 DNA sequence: TGTGCCAGCAGGCGGGGCCCTCACAATACGGGGGGGACGAACACTGAAGCTTTCTTT. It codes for CASRRGPHNTGGTNTEAFF.

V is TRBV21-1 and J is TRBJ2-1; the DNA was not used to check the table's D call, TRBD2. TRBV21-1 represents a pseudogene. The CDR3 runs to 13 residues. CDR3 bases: TGTGCCAGCAGCCCGACTGGATACAATGAGCAGTTCTTC. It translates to CASSPTGYNEQFF.

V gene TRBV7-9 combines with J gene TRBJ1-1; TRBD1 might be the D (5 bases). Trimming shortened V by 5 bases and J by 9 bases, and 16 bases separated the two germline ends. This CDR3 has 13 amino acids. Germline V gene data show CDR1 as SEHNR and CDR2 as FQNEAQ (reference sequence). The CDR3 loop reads CASSGGASRKAFF. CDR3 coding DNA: TGTGCCAGCAGCGGTGGGGCTTCACGAAAAGCTTTCTTT.

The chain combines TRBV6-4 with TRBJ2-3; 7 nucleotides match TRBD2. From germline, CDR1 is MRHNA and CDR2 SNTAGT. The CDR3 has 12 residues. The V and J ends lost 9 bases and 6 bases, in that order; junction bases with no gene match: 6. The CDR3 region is CARKRGGDTQYF. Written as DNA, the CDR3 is TGTGCCAGAAAGCGGGGCGGGGATACGCAGTATTTT.

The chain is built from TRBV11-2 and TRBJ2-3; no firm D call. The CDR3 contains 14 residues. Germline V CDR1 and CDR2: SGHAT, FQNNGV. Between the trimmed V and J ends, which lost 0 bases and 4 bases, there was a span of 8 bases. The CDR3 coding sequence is TGTGCCAGCAGCTTAGATCTGGCTTCAGATACGCAGTATTTT. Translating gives CASSLDLASDTQYF.

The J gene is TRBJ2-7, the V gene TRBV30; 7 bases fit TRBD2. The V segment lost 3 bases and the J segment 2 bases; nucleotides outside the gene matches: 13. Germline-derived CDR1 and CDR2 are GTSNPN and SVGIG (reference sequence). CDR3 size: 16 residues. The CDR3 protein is CAWSHSGGSNTYEQYF. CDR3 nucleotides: TGTGCCTGGAGCCACTCCGGGGGGTCCAATACCTACGAGCAGTACTTC.

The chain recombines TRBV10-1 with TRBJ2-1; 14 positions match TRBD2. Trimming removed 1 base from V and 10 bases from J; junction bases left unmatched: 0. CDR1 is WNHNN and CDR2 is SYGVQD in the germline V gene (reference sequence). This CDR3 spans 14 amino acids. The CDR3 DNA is TGCGCCAGCAGTGAGTGGACTAGCGGGAGGGAGCAGTTCTTC. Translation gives CASSEWTSGREQFF.

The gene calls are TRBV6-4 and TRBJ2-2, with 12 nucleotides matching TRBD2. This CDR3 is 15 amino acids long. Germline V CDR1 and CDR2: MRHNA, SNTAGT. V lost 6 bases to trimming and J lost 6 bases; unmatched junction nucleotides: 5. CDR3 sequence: CASRRLAGEAGELFF. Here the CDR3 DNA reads TGTGCCAGCAGGCGACTAGCGGGAGAGGCCGGGGAGCTGTTTTTT.

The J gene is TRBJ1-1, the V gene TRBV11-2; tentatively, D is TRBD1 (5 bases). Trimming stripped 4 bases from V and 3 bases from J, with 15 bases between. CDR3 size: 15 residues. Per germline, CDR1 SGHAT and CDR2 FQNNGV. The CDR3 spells CASSSHRRGDTEAFF. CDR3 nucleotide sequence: TGTGCCAGCAGCTCTCACAGGCGAGGAGACACTGAAGCTTTCTTT. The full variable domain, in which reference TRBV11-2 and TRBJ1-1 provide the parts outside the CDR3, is EAGVAQSPRYKIIEKRQSVAFWCNPISGHATLYWYQQILGQGPKLLIQFQNNGVVDDSQLPKDRFSAERLKGVDSTLKIQPAKLEDSAVYLCASSSHRRGDTEAFFGQGTRLTVV.

CDR3 sequence (DNA): TGTGCCAGCAGCTTCGATTACGGACAGCAAAACACCATATATTTT. Translated, it gives CASSFDYGQQNTIYF. This chain links TRBV7-8 with TRBJ1-3; maybe TRBD1 (6 bases). The length of the CDR3 is 15 residues. Germline values: CDR1 SGHVS, CDR2 FQNEAQ. The V and J ends lost 3 bases and 6 bases respectively, with 15 bases between them.

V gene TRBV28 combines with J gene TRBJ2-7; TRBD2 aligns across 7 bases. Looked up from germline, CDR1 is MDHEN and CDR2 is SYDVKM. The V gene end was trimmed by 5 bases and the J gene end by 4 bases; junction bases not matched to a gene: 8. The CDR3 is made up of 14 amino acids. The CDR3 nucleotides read TGTGCCAGCAGTATCCTCGACGGGGGGTACGAGCAGTACTTC. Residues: CASSILDGGYEQYF.

The CDR3 DNA reads TGTGCCAGCAGCACCCAGAGGGGGGGAACCTACGAGCAGTACTTC. Protein product: CASSTQRGGTYEQYF. The chain links TRBV7-2 to TRBJ2-7; D possibly corresponds to TRBD2 (7 bases). Trimming shortened V by 5 bases and J by 2 bases, and 16 bases separated the two germline ends. CDR3 length: 15 residues. The germline CDR1 and CDR2 sequences are SGHTA and FQGNSA.

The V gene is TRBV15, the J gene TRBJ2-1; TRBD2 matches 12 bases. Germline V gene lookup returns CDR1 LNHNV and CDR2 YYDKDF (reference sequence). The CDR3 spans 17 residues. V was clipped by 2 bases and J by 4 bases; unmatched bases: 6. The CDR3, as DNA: TGTGCCACCAGCAGAACCCCAGGACTAGCGGGGTACAATGAGCAGTTCTTC. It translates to CATSRTPGLAGYNEQFF. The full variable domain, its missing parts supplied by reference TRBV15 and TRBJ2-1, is DAMVIQNPRYQVTQFGKPVTLSCSQTLNHNVMYWYQQKSSQAPKLLFHYYDKDFNNEADTPDNFQSRRPNTSFCFLDIRSPGLGDTAMYLCATSRTPGLAGYNEQFFGPGTRLTVL.

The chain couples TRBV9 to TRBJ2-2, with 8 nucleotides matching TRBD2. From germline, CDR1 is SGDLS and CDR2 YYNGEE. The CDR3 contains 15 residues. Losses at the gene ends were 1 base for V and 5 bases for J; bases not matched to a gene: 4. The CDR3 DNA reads TGTGCCAGCAGCGTAACCGAGCGGGAGACCGGGGAGCTGTTTTTT. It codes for CASSVTERETGELFF.

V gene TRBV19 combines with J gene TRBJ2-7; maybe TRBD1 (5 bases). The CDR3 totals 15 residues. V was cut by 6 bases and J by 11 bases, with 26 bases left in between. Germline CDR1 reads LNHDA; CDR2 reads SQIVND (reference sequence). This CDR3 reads CASRPSDSRGTRKYF. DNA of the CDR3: TGTGCCAGTAGGCCCTCCGACAGTAGGGGAACAAGAAAGTACTTC.

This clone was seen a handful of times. The CDR3 DNA sequence: TGTGCCGCGGGGGGGGGTGACACCATATATTTT. Protein sequence: CAAGGGDTIYF. The chain recombines TRBV6-5 with TRBJ1-3, with D possibly TRBD1 on 5 matching bases. CDR1 is MNHEY and CDR2 is SVGAGI in the germline V gene. The CDR3 covers 11 residues. Deletions cut 11 bases from V and 8 bases from J, with 13 bases between.

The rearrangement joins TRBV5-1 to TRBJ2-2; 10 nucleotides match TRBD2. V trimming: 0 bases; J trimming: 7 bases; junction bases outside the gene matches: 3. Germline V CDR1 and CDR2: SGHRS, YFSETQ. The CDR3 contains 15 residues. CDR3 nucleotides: TGCGCCAGCAGCTTGGTACTAGCGGGAAACGGGGAGCTGTTTTTT. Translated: CASSLVLAGNGELFF.

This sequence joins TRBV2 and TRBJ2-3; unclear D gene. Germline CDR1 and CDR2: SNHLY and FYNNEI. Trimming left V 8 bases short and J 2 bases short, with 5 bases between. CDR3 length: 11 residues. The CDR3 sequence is CASLTTDTQYF. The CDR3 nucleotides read TGTGCCAGCCTAACCACAGATACGCAGTATTTT.

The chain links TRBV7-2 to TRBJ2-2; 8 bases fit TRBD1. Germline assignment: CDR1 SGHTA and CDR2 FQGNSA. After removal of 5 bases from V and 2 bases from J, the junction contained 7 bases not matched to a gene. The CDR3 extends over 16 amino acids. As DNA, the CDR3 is TGTGCCAGCAGCCGATCGACAGGGGTTAACACCGGGGAGCTGTTTTTT. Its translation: CASSRSTGVNTGELFF.

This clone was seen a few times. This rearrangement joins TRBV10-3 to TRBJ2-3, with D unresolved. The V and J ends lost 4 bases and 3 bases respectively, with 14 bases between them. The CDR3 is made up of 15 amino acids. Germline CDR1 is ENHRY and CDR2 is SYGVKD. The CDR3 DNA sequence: TGTGCCATCAGTGGCCCCCCACGAGGAACAGATACGCAGTATTTT. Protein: CAISGPPRGTDTQYF.